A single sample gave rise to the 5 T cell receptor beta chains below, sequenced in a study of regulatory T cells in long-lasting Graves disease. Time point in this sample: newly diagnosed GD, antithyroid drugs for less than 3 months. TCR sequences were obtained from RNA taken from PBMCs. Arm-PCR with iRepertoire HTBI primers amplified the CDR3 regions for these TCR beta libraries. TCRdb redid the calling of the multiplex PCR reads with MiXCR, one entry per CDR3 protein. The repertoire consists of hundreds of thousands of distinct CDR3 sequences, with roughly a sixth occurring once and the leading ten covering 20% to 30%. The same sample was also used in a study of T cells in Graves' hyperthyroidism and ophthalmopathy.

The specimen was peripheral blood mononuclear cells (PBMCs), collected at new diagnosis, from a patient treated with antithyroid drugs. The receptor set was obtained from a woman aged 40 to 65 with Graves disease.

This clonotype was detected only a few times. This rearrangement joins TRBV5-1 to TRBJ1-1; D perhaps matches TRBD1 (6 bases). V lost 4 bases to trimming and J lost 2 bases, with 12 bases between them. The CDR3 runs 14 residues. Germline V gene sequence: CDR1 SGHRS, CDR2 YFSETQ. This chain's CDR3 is CASSTDRPNTEAFF. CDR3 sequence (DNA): TGCGCCAGCAGCACCGACAGGCCAAACACTGAAGCTTTCTTT.

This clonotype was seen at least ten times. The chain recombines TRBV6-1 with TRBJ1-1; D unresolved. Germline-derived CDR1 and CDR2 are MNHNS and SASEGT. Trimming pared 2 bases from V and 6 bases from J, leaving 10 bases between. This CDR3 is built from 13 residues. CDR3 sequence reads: CASSELWTAEAFF. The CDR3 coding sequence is TGTGCCAGCAGTGAATTGTGGACCGCTGAAGCTTTCTTT.

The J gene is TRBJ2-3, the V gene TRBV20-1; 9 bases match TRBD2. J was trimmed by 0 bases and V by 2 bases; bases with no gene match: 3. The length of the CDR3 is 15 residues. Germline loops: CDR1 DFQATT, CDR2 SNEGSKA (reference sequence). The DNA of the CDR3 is TGCAGTGCTAGAAGGGCGGGGGGGAGCACAGATACGCAGTATTTT. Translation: CSARRAGGSTDTQYF.

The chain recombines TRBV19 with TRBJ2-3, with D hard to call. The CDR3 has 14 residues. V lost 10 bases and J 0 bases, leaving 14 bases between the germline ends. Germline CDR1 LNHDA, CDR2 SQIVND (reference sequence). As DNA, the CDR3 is TGTGCCACGTCCGACGACCCTAGCACAGATACGCAGTATTTT. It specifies CATSDDPSTDTQYF. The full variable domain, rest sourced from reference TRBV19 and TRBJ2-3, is DGGITQSPKYLFRKEGQNVTLSCEQNLNHDAMYWYRQDPGQGLRLIYYSQIVNDFQKGDIAEGYSVSREKKESFPLTVTSAQKNPTAFYLCATSDDPSTDTQYFGPGTRLTVL.

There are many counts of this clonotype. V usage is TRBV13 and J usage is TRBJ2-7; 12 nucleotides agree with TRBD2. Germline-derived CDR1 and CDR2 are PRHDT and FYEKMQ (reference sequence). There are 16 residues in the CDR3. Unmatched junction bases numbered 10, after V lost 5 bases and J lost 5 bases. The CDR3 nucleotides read TGTGCCAGCAGCAAGGCTCGACTAGCGGGGGTTAACGAGCAGTACTTC. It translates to CASSKARLAGVNEQYF.